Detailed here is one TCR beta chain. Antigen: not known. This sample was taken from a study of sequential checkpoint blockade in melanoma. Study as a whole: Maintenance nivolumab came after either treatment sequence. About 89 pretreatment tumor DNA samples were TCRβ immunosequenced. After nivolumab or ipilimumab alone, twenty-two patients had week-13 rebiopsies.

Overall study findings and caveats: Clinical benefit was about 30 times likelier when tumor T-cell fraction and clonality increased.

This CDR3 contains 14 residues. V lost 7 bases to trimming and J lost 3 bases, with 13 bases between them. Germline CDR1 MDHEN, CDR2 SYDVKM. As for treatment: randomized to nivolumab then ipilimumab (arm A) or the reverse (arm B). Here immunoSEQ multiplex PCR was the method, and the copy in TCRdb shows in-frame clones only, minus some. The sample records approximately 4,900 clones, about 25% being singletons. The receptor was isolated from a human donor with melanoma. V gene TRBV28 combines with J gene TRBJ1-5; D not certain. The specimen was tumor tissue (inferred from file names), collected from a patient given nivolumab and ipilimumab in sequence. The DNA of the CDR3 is TGTGCCAGCAACCTAGGGATTACCAATCAGCCCCAGCATTTT. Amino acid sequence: CASNLGITNQPQHF.